These 20 T cell receptor beta chains were all obtained from the same sample, sequenced in a study of blood T cell repertoires in COVID-19. Produced via immunoSEQ multiplex PCR; TCRdb's table is partial and in-frame only. The sample includes around 300,000 clones, roughly 90% of them seen just once. The sequencing input was PBMCs or T cells enriched from blood (not recorded which). The receptors stem from a woman between 40 and 50 years old who had recovered from COVID-19.

This chain links TRBV7-3 with TRBJ2-1; maybe TRBD2 (5 bases). The CDR3 loop spans 14 amino acids. CDR1 and CDR2 from the germline V gene are SGHTA and FQGTGA. The germline V and J ends were trimmed by 1 base and 11 bases, with 15 bases remaining between them. DNA of the CDR3: TGTGCCAGCAGCTTAAGGGCGACTACCGATCAGCAGTTCTTC. Its protein is CASSLRATTDQQFF.

This chain joins TRBV6-6 and TRBJ2-2; tentative D call: TRBD1 (5 bases). Germline V gene sequence: CDR1 MNHNY, CDR2 SVGAGI (reference sequence). The CDR3 is 16 amino acids. The CDR3 is CALSLTARYQGGELFF. As DNA, the CDR3 is TGTGCTCTCAGCTTGACAGCCCGTTATCAGGGCGGGGAGCTGTTTTTT.

This chain uses TRBV5-4 with TRBJ1-2; TRBD1 aligns across 9 bases. Germline trimming cut 0 bases from V and 4 bases from J; bases unmatched to any gene: 4. The germline V gene has CDR1 SGHNT and CDR2 YYREEE (reference sequence). The CDR3 covers 15 residues. The CDR3 loop reads CASSLGGQGIYGYTF. The CDR3 coding sequence is TGTGCCAGCAGCTTGGGGGGACAGGGAATCTATGGCTACACCTTC.

This chain uses TRBV14 with TRBJ2-7; maybe TRBD1 (5 bases). Germline V CDR1 and CDR2: SGHDN, FVKESK. V lost 4 bases and J lost 3, with 13 bases in between. The CDR3 totals 14 residues. The CDR3, as DNA: TGTGCCAGCAGCCGGGTCCAGGGTAGCTACGAGCAGTACTTC. This sequence encodes CASSRVQGSYEQYF.

On this clone: A read error may produce the germline difference seen at one junction end. The J gene is TRBJ2-5, the V gene TRBV7-7; TRBD1 matches 10 bases. The CDR3 has 18 residues. Germline V lookup: CDR1 SSHAT, CDR2 FNYEAQ (reference sequence). CDR3: CASSLGMGQGLSWETQYF. CDR3 DNA: TGTGCTAGCAGCTTAGGAATGGGACAGGGGCTCTCTTGGGAGACCCAGTACTTC.

The V gene is TRBV5-4, the J gene TRBJ2-3; tentative D call: TRBD2 (7 bases). The CDR3 sequence is 16 residues long. With 4 bases removed from V and 4 bases from J, the gap between germline ends came to 19 bases. In germline, CDR1 is SGHNT, CDR2 YYREEE (reference sequence). CDR3 sequence (DNA): TGTGCCAGCAGCCGGGGGGCAGGGGCCAACGCAGATACGCAGTATTTT. It is translated as CASSRGAGANADTQYF.

J is TRBJ1-2 and V is TRBV19; D remains ambiguous. CDR1 is LNHDA and CDR2 is SQIVND in the germline V gene (reference sequence). CDR3 size: 12 residues. With 5 bases removed from V and 8 bases from J, the gap between germline ends came to 12 bases. In nucleotides, the CDR3 is TGTGCCAGTAGTGTTAGACACTCCGGCTACACCTTC. Protein sequence: CASSVRHSGYTF.

The rearrangement links TRBV6-5 to TRBJ1-3, with D unresolved. V dropped 2 bases and J dropped 4 bases, with 12 bases sitting between them. Per germline, CDR1 MNHEY and CDR2 SVGAGI. This CDR3 has 15 amino acids. CDR3 nucleotides: TGTGCCAGCAGTTACGGCGGCGCGGCCGGAAACACCATATATTTT. Translation: CASSYGGAAGNTIYF.

The chain is built from TRBV7-3 and TRBJ2-1; maybe TRBD1 (6 bases). The germline V and J ends were trimmed by 4 bases and 10 bases, with 20 bases remaining between them. The CDR3 has 15 residues. Germline V lookup: CDR1 SGHTA, CDR2 FQGTGA. CDR3 residues: CASSSGALQGREQFF. CDR3 sequence (DNA): TGTGCCAGCAGCTCAGGGGCCCTACAGGGCAGGGAGCAGTTCTTC.

This chain joins TRBV3-1 (or the pseudogene TRBV3-2) and TRBJ2-6; possibly TRBD2 for D (5 bases). Germline-derived CDR1 and CDR2 are LGHDT and YNNKEL (reference sequence). This CDR3 spans 20 amino acids. Trimming took 5 bases from V and 4 from J, leaving 27 bases between them. CDR3 DNA sequence: TGTGCCAGCAGCGCGTGGTTTGGGGAGAACCGCTTTTTAGGGGCCAACGTCCTGACTTTC. Its protein product is CASSAWFGENRFLGANVLTF.

The chain has TRBV9 and TRBJ2-5; 7 bases fit TRBD2. Germline CDR1 is SGDLS and CDR2 is YYNGEE. The CDR3 is 16 residues long. With V trimmed by 0 bases and J by 5 bases, 10 bases remained unmatched. Written as DNA, the CDR3 is TGTGCCAGCAGCGTAGGAGGGGATAGCGGGTATGAGACCCAGTACTTC. Translated: CASSVGGDSGYETQYF.

The rearrangement uses TRBV3-1 (or the pseudogene TRBV3-2) and TRBJ1-2; 8 nucleotides match TRBD1. The V segment lost 2 bases and the J segment 5 bases; nucleotides outside the gene matches: 10. CDR3 length: 16 amino acids. The germline V gene has CDR1 LGHDT and CDR2 YNNKEL (reference sequence). The CDR3 region is CASSQPNPGGPYGYTF. The CDR3, as DNA: TGTGCCAGCAGCCAACCAAATCCAGGGGGCCCATATGGCTACACCTTC.

The rearrangement uses TRBV6-5 and TRBJ1-2; D ambiguous. Looked up from germline, CDR1 is MNHEY and CDR2 is SVGAGI. The CDR3 is made up of 14 amino acids. Trimming removed 0 bases from V and 1 base from J, with 6 bases in between. The CDR3 here is CASSYSQVNYGYTF. CDR3 DNA: TGTGCCAGCAGTTACTCGCAGGTTAACTATGGCTACACCTTC.

The V and J genes are TRBV7-3 and TRBJ2-5; no clear D. V was clipped by 8 bases and J by 1 base, with 11 bases between them. CDR1 SGHTA and CDR2 FQGTGA come from the germline V gene. This CDR3 has 13 residues. The chain's CDR3 is CASANSSQETQYF. CDR3 DNA: TGTGCCAGCGCCAACAGTTCCCAAGAGACCCAGTACTTC.

The chain has TRBV7-9 and TRBJ1-6; 10 nucleotides agree with TRBD1. CDR3 size: 18 residues. Trimming took 4 bases from V and 0 from J; bases not matched to a gene: 6. Per germline, CDR1 SEHNR and CDR2 FQNEAQ (reference sequence). The chain's CDR3 is CASSSRQGASSYNSPLHF. CDR3 sequence (DNA): TGTGCCAGCAGCTCTAGACAGGGGGCCAGCTCCTATAATTCACCCCTCCACTTT.

The chain uses TRBV11-2 and TRBJ1-2; 7 bases line up with TRBD1. Germline lookup yields CDR1 SGHAT and CDR2 FQNNGV. Unmatched junction bases numbered 16, after V lost 8 bases and J lost 4 bases. CDR3 length: 16 amino acids. CDR3 sequence (DNA): TGTGCCAGCGAAGGCCTCTTAGAGGGACAGATCTATGGCTACACCTTC. This gives the protein CASEGLLEGQIYGYTF.

The rearrangement links TRBV7-9 to TRBJ1-1; the D gene is possibly TRBD1 (6 bases). V lost 1 base and J 0 bases, leaving 12 bases between the germline ends. Germline V lookup: CDR1 SEHNR, CDR2 FQNEAQ (reference sequence). CDR3 length equals 16 residues. The CDR3 bases are TGTGCCAGCAGCTTAGAACAGGGCCCTATGAACACTGAAGCTTTCTTT. Translating it yields CASSLEQGPMNTEAFF.

This clone was counted between two and nine times. This chain joins TRBV29-1 and TRBJ2-5; 14 bases align to TRBD2. CDR1 and CDR2 (germline): SQVTM, ANQGSEA. This CDR3 is 15 amino acids long. Losses at the gene ends were 6 bases for V and 2 bases for J; bases not matched to a gene: 5. CDR3 in amino acids: CSVSGLAGDQETQYF. The DNA of the CDR3 is TGCAGCGTCTCGGGACTAGCGGGGGATCAAGAGACCCAGTACTTC.

The CDR3 here is CASSHSSGRAGTDTQYF. The CDR3 DNA sequence: TGCGCCAGCAGCCACTCAAGCGGGAGAGCCGGCACAGATACGCAGTATTTT. The chain carries TRBV4-3 and TRBJ2-3; 8 nucleotides align to TRBD2. With V trimmed by 3 bases and J by 1 base, 9 bases remained unmatched. The CDR3 has 17 residues. Germline lookup yields CDR1 LGHNA and CDR2 YSLEER.

The chain recombines TRBV5-1 with TRBJ2-2; 13 nucleotides agree with TRBD2. Trimming took 6 bases from V and 2 from J; bases not matched to a gene: 7. The germline V gene encodes CDR1 SGHRS and CDR2 YFSETQ. This CDR3 region has 17 residues. The DNA of the CDR3 is TGCGCCAGCACCTGGACTAGCGGGAGCCCAAACACCGGGGAGCTGTTTTTT. Translated: CASTWTSGSPNTGELFF.